What follows are 23 T cell receptor beta chains derived from one specimen sequenced in a study of immune cell composition in non-small cell lung cancer. The protocol was immunoSEQ multiplex PCR, while the TCRdb copy is restricted to in-frame clones and leaves out a portion. The table shows about 4,800 clones, with about three quarters occurring only once. Normal lung was taken at the farthest possible site, at least 3 cm from tumour. Input material: non-adjacent lung tissue. The receptor source for this set is a human donor with non-small cell lung cancer.

The V and J genes are TRBV7-6 and TRBJ2-5; no clear D. The CDR3 is 13 amino acids. Germline V gene data show CDR1 as SGHVS and CDR2 as FNYEAQ. Trimming removed 2 bases from V and 1 base from J, with 5 bases in between. In nucleotides, the CDR3 is TGTGCCAGCAGCTTAAGATTCCAAGAGACCCAGTACTTC. It codes for CASSLRFQETQYF.

This clone was seen a single time. This chain uses TRBV16 with TRBJ1-5; 7 bases are a match to TRBD1. The CDR3 is 15 residues long. The trim removed 3 bases at V and 3 bases at J, leaving 5 bases unmatched. CDR1 KGHSY and CDR2 FQNENV come from the germline V gene. The CDR3 loop reads CASSHGTVFNQPQHF. The CDR3 nucleotides read TGTGCCAGCAGCCATGGGACAGTCTTCAATCAGCCCCAGCATTTT.

The chain is built from TRBV29-1 and TRBJ2-7; 9 nucleotides match TRBD1. V dropped 1 base and J dropped 4; count of bases not matched to a gene: 11. This CDR3 contains 16 residues. CDR1 is SQVTM, CDR2 ANQGSEA, per germline. The CDR3 region is CSVEGIAGTGRYEQYF. CDR3 in DNA: TGCAGCGTTGAAGGTATTGCCGGGACAGGGCGGTACGAGCAGTACTTC.

The rearrangement uses TRBV27 and TRBJ2-2; the match to TRBD1 covers 7 bases. The CDR3 is 15 residues long. V dropped 5 bases and J dropped 6; count of bases not matched to a gene: 9. CDR1 and CDR2 (germline): MNHEY, SMNVEV (reference sequence). This CDR3 reads CASSGDRVTSGELFF. The CDR3 DNA is TGTGCCAGCAGTGGCGACAGGGTTACGTCCGGGGAGCTGTTTTTT.

This clone was counted between two and nine times. One junction end disagrees with the germline gene, perhaps due to a read error. V is TRBV14 and J is TRBJ2-4, with 7 bases matching TRBD1. The length of the CDR3 is 13 residues. Germline values: CDR1 SGHDN, CDR2 FVKESK. The CDR3 loop reads CASSQDLGDRVLF. The CDR3 DNA reads TGTGCCAGCAGCCAAGATTTGGGTGACAGGGTACTGTTC.

The chain uses TRBV25-1 and TRBJ1-1; D gene unclear. V shed 3 bases and J shed 7 bases, with 6 bases lying between them. In germline, CDR1 is MGHDK, CDR2 SYGVNS. This CDR3 spans 11 amino acids. The CDR3 sequence: CASSEVGEAFF. The DNA for the CDR3 is TGTGCCAGCAGTGAGGTTGGTGAAGCTTTCTTT. Variable domain in full (rest from reference TRBV25-1 and TRBJ1-1): EADIYQTPRYLVIGTGKKITLECSQTMGHDKMYWYQQDPGMELHLIHYSYGVNSTEKGDLSSESTVSRIRTEHFPLTLESARPSHTSQYLCASSEVGEAFFGQGTRLTVV.

The chain combines TRBV4-1 with TRBJ1-2; D is unresolved. Per the germline V gene, CDR1 is MGHRA and CDR2 is YSYEKL. V was clipped by 0 bases and J by 6 bases, with 11 bases between them. This CDR3 spans 14 amino acids. This CDR3 is CASSQDATRNGYTF. CDR3 DNA: TGCGCCAGCAGCCAAGACGCAACAAGGAATGGCTACACCTTC.

This clone was observed once. This chain uses TRBV6-5 with TRBJ1-1, with D possibly matching TRBD1 (5 bases). The germline gives CDR1 MNHEY, CDR2 SVGAGI. The CDR3 has 15 residues. V was pared by 4 bases and J by 1 base, with 13 bases between. The CDR3 region has the DNA TGTGCCAGCAGTTTTGCCTTGAGGGGGAACACTGAAGCTTTCTTT. It codes for CASSFALRGNTEAFF.

The J gene is TRBJ2-7, the V gene TRBV29-1; D possibly matches TRBD1 or TRBD2 (6 bases each). CDR1 SQVTM and CDR2 ANQGSEA come from the germline V gene. Between the trimmed V and J ends, which lost 7 bases and 4 bases, there was a span of 11 bases. This CDR3 spans 11 amino acids. The CDR3 region has the DNA TGCAGCGCCGGAGGGGGTTACGAGCAGTACTTC. Translating gives CSAGGGYEQYF.

The chain employs TRBV7-2 and TRBJ2-5; 8 nucleotides line up with TRBD2. This CDR3 region has 15 residues. The V and J ends lost 1 base and 1 base, in that order; junction bases with no gene match: 2. Per the germline V gene, CDR1 is SGHTA and CDR2 is FQGNSA. The CDR3 sequence is CASSLDSGGQETQYF. CDR3 bases: TGTGCCAGCAGCTTAGACAGCGGGGGCCAAGAGACCCAGTACTTC.

This rearrangement joins TRBV5-1 to TRBJ1-2; 7 bases line up with TRBD1. In germline, CDR1 is SGHRS, CDR2 YFSETQ. The CDR3 spans 14 residues. V lost 7 bases and J lost 4; bases outside the gene matches: 10. For the CDR3, the DNA is TGCGCCAGCTTTGGGGACAGAGCCCCCTATGGCTACACCTTC. Protein product: CASFGDRAPYGYTF.

The chain carries TRBV19 and TRBJ1-1; TRBD1 matches at 7 bases. V gave up 9 bases and J gave up 3 bases; unmatched junction bases: 10. CDR3 length equals 14 residues. Germline V gene lookup returns CDR1 LNHDA and CDR2 SQIVND (reference sequence). CDR3 in amino acids: CASRQGFGDTEAFF. DNA for the CDR3: TGTGCCAGCAGACAGGGTTTCGGGGACACTGAAGCTTTCTTT. Full variable domain (missing parts from reference TRBV19 and TRBJ1-1): DGGITQSPKYLFRKEGQNVTLSCEQNLNHDAMYWYRQDPGQGLRLIYYSQIVNDFQKGDIAEGYSVSREKKESFPLTVTSAQKNPTAFYLCASRQGFGDTEAFFGQGTRLTVV.

V is TRBV5-8 and J is TRBJ2-6; D not resolved. There are 15 residues in the CDR3. The V gene lost 1 base and the J gene lost 0 bases, with 5 bases spanning the gap. The germline V gene encodes CDR1 SGHTS and CDR2 YDEGEE. DNA of the CDR3: TGTGCCAGCAGCTTGTATCGCTCTGGGGCCAACGTCCTGACTTTC. Protein: CASSLYRSGANVLTF.

The rearrangement uses TRBV11-2 and TRBJ2-3; D possibly corresponds to TRBD2 (5 bases). The germline V gene encodes CDR1 SGHAT and CDR2 FQNNGV. The CDR3 has 12 amino acids. V lost 5 bases and J lost 8, with 11 bases in between. The CDR3 loop reads CASSPGLGTQYF. The CDR3 region has the DNA TGTGCCAGCAGCCCGGGGTTGGGTACGCAGTATTTT. Full variable domain (missing parts from reference TRBV11-2 and TRBJ2-3): EAGVAQSPRYKIIEKRQSVAFWCNPISGHATLYWYQQILGQGPKLLIQFQNNGVVDDSQLPKDRFSAERLKGVDSTLKIQPAKLEDSAVYLCASSPGLGTQYFGPGTRLTVL.

This clone was detected once. This chain uses TRBV29-1 with TRBJ2-7; D gene ambiguous. CDR1 and CDR2 from the germline V gene are SQVTM and ANQGSEA. V lost 1 base, J lost 6 bases, and 16 bases lay in between. This CDR3 is built from 14 residues. CDR3 protein: CSVEVGAVASEQYF. The CDR3 DNA reads TGCAGCGTTGAAGTAGGTGCAGTGGCGTCCGAGCAGTACTTC.

The chain has TRBV11-3 and TRBJ2-5; a possible D gene is TRBD2 (6 bases). Germline values: CDR1 SGHNT, CDR2 YENEEA. This CDR3 has 18 residues. V was pared by 0 bases and J by 1 base, with 18 bases between. CDR3 in amino acids: CASSLDSTFRDFQETQYF. Written as DNA, the CDR3 is TGTGCCAGCAGCTTAGATTCAACCTTTCGGGACTTCCAAGAGACCCAGTACTTC.

The CDR3 DNA follows: TGTGCCAGCAACATAGACAGTCAATCCGAGCAGTACTTC. Protein: CASNIDSQSEQYF. The chain has TRBV28 and TRBJ2-7; TRBD1 is a possible D gene (5 bases). CDR1 and CDR2 (germline): MDHEN, SYDVKM. There are 13 residues in the CDR3. V was trimmed by 7 bases and J by 6 bases, leaving 16 bases between them.

This clone was counted a few times. The genes are TRBV6-1 and TRBJ1-5; D unresolved. In germline, CDR1 is MNHNS, CDR2 SASEGT. Trimming removed 3 bases from V and 1 base from J, with 13 bases in between. CDR3 length: 16 residues. In DNA form, the CDR3 reads TGTGCCAGCAGTGAGATAGCGGGTAGGAGCAATCAGCCCCAGCATTTT. Amino acids: CASSEIAGRSNQPQHF.

The chain couples TRBV19 to TRBJ1-1; a possible D gene is TRBD1 (5 bases). V was cut by 5 bases and J by 10 bases, with 23 bases left in between. Looked up from germline, CDR1 is LNHDA and CDR2 is SQIVND (reference sequence). The CDR3 is 15 residues long. CDR3 sequence: CASSPSAQDSRGAFF. The DNA for the CDR3 is TGTGCCAGTAGTCCCTCCGCACAAGACAGCCGGGGAGCTTTCTTT.

The chain carries TRBV28 and TRBJ1-6; 7 bases match TRBD1. The ends lost 6 bases at V and 6 bases at J; junction bases unmatched: 5. This CDR3 has 14 amino acids. In germline, CDR1 is MDHEN, CDR2 SYDVKM. The CDR3 region is CASRSYRGNSPLHF. The CDR3 DNA reads TGTGCCAGCAGAAGCTACAGGGGTAATTCACCCCTCCACTTT.

This CDR3 is CASSDRETNEKLFF. The CDR3 coding sequence is TGTGCCAGCAGCGACAGGGAAACTAATGAAAAACTGTTTTTT. The chain uses TRBV9 and TRBJ1-4; TRBD1 is a possible D gene (6 bases). This CDR3 spans 14 amino acids. Per germline, CDR1 SGDLS and CDR2 YYNGEE. Trimming removed 3 bases at V and 1 base at J, with 7 bases between.

The chain has TRBV9 and TRBJ2-1, with 8 nucleotides matching TRBD1. The CDR3 runs to 15 residues. Germline CDR1 is SGDLS and CDR2 is YYNGEE. The V gene end was trimmed by 1 base and the J gene end by 4 bases; junction bases not matched to a gene: 4. In nucleotides, the CDR3 is TGTGCCAGCAGCGTACTCGGGACAGGTTACAATGAGCAGTTCTTC. As protein: CASSVLGTGYNEQFF.

The chain links TRBV5-5 to TRBJ1-2; D uncertain. Germline CDR1 SGHKS, CDR2 YYEKEE (reference sequence). V shed 4 bases and J shed 4 bases, with 20 bases lying between them. This CDR3 has 16 residues. The CDR3: CASSPTQEGGLYGYTF. CDR3 sequence (DNA): TGTGCCAGCAGCCCTACCCAGGAAGGTGGACTCTATGGCTACACCTTC. Combining the CDR3 with reference TRBV5-5 and TRBJ1-2 gives the whole variable domain DAGVTQSPTHLIKTRGQQVTLRCSPISGHKSVSWYQQVLGQGPQFIFQYYEKEERGRGNFPDRFSARQFPNYSSELNVNALLLGDSALYLCASSPTQEGGLYGYTFGSGTRLTVV.